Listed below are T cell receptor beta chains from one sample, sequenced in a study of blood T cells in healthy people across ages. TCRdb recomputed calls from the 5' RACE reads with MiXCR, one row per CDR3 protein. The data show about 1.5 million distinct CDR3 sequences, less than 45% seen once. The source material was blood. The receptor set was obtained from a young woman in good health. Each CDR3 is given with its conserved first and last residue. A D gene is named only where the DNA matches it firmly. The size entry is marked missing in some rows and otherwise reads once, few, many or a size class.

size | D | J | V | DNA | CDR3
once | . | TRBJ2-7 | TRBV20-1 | TGCAGTGCTAGTAGCATAGCGGTCTCCTACAATGAGCAGTACTTC | CSASSIAVSYNEQYF
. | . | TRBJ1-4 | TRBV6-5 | TGTGCCAGCAGTTACGGGGGGGTAGCAGCAACTAATGAAAAACTGTTTTTT | CASSYGGVAATNEKLFF
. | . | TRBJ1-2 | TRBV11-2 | TGTGCCAGCAGCTACCAGGGACTGTCGGAGGGCTACACCTTC | CASSYQGLSEGYTF
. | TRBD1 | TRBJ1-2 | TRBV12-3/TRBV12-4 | TGTGCCAGCAGCTTCACCGGACAGGCTAACTATGGCTACACCTTC | CASSFTGQANYGYTF
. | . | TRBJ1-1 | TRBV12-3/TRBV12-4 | TGTGCCAGCAGTTTGTTGGCATCTTCTCCAGCTTTCTTT | CASSLLASSPAFF
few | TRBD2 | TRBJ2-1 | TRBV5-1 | TGCGCCAGGGGCGGGGGACAGCGCAACACGGGACTAGCTTCAAATGAGCAGTTCTTC | CARGGGQRNTGLASNEQFF
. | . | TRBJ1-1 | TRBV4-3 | TGCGCCAGCAGCCAAGATTCTCAGGGGTTGACTGAAGCTTTCTTT | CASSQDSQGLTEAFF
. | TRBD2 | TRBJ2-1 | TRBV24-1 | TGTGCCACCAGTGACCCGGGACTAGCGGGCTACAATGAGCAGTTCTTC | CATSDPGLAGYNEQFF
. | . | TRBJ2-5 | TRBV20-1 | TGCAGTGCCGTAAGACGTACTAGCCGGGAGACCCAGTACTTC | CSAVRRTSRETQYF
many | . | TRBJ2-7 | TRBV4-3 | TGCGCCAGCAGCCAAGTGACACCTACCTTGGAAGAGCAGTACTTC | CASSQVTPTLEEQYF
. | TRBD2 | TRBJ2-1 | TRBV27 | TGTGCCAGCAGTTTAGTGGCGGGGGGGTGGGAGCAGTTCTTC | CASSLVAGGWEQFF
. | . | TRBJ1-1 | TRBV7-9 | TGTGCCAGCGGACCCCCACACTTGAACACTGAAGCTTTCTTT | CASGPPHLNTEAFF
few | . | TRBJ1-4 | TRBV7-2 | TGTGCCAGCAGCGGAATCCCAGATGAAAAACTGTTTTTT | CASSGIPDEKLFF
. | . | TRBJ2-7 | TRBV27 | TGTGCCAGCAAATCCCTTGGCGGTACCTCCTACGAGCAGTACTTC | CASKSLGGTSYEQYF
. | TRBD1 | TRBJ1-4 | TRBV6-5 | TGTGCCAGCAGCCGAACAGGGGTTAGGGAAAAACTGTTTTTT | CASSRTGVREKLFF
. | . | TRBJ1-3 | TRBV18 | TGTGCCAGCTCACCACTCCCACAAAGGGTCTCTGGAAACACCATATATTTT | CASSPLPQRVSGNTIYF
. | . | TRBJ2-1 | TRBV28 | TGTGCCAGCAGTTTATTGCAGGACGAGATTGAGTTCTTC | CASSLLQDEIEFF
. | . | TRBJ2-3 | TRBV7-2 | TGTGCCAGCAGCTTAAGGGGAGACCGCATCCCCGGGGATACGCAGTATTTT | CASSLRGDRIPGDTQYF
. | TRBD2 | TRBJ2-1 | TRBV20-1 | TGCAGTGCTGGGGGACTAAGCGACTCCCACAATGAGCAGTTCTTC | CSAGGLSDSHNEQFF
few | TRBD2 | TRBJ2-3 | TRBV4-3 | TGCGCCAGCAGCCAAGACCTAGCGGGGCTCACCACAGATACGCAGTATTTT | CASSQDLAGLTTDTQYF
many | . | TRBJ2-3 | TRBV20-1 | TGCAGTGCTCCTCAATCTAGCCTCGACACAGATACGCAGTATTTT | CSAPQSSLDTDTQYF
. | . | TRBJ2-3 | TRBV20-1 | TGCGGTGCTAGATCCAGCGGGCCCGGCACAGATACGCAGTATTTT | CGARSSGPGTDTQYF
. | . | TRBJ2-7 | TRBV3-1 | TGTGCCAGCAGCCAAGAAGGTTTTCTACGGCAGGGAAGTTGGTATTACGAGCAGTACTTC | CASSQEGFLRQGSWYYEQYF
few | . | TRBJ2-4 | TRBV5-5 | TGTGCCAGCAGCTTGCAGGAAAACATTCAGTACTTC | CASSLQENIQYF
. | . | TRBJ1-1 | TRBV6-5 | TGTGCCCGCAGTTATGGCGGGGGGGAAGGGAAAGCTTTCTTT | CARSYGGGEGKAFF
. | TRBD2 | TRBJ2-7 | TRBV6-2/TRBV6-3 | TGTGCCAGCAGTTACAGGGCTAGCGGGAGGGCCGTCGAGCAGTACTTC | CASSYRASGRAVEQYF
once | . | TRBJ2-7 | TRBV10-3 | TGTGCCATCAGTGAGTTATTGAGCTCCTACAATGAGCAGTACTTC | CAISELLSSYNEQYF
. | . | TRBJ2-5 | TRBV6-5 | TGTGCCAGCAGTACTATGACTAGATTCCAAGAGACCCAGTACTTC | CASSTMTRFQETQYF
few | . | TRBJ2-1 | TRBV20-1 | TGCAGTGCGCTTCCCTGGGGGCCCTACAATGAGCAGTTCTTC | CSALPWGPYNEQFF
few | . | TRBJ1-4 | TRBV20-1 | TGCAGTGCTTCGGACAGTCGAGATAATGAAAAACTGTTTTTT | CSASDSRDNEKLFF